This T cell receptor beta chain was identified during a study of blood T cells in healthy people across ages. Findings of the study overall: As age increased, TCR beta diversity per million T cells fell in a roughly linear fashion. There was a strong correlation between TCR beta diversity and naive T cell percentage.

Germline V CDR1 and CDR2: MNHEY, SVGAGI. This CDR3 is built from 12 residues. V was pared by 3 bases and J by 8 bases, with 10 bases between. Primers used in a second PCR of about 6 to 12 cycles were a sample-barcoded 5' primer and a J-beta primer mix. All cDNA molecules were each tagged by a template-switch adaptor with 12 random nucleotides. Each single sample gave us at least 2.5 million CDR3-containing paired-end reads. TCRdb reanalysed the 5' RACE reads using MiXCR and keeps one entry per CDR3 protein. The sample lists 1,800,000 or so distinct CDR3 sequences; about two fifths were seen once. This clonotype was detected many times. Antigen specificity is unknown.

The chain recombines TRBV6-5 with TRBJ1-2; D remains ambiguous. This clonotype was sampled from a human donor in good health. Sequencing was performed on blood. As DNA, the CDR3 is TGTGCCAGCAGTTATCCGGGTTACGGCTACACCTTC. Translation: CASSYPGYGYTF.